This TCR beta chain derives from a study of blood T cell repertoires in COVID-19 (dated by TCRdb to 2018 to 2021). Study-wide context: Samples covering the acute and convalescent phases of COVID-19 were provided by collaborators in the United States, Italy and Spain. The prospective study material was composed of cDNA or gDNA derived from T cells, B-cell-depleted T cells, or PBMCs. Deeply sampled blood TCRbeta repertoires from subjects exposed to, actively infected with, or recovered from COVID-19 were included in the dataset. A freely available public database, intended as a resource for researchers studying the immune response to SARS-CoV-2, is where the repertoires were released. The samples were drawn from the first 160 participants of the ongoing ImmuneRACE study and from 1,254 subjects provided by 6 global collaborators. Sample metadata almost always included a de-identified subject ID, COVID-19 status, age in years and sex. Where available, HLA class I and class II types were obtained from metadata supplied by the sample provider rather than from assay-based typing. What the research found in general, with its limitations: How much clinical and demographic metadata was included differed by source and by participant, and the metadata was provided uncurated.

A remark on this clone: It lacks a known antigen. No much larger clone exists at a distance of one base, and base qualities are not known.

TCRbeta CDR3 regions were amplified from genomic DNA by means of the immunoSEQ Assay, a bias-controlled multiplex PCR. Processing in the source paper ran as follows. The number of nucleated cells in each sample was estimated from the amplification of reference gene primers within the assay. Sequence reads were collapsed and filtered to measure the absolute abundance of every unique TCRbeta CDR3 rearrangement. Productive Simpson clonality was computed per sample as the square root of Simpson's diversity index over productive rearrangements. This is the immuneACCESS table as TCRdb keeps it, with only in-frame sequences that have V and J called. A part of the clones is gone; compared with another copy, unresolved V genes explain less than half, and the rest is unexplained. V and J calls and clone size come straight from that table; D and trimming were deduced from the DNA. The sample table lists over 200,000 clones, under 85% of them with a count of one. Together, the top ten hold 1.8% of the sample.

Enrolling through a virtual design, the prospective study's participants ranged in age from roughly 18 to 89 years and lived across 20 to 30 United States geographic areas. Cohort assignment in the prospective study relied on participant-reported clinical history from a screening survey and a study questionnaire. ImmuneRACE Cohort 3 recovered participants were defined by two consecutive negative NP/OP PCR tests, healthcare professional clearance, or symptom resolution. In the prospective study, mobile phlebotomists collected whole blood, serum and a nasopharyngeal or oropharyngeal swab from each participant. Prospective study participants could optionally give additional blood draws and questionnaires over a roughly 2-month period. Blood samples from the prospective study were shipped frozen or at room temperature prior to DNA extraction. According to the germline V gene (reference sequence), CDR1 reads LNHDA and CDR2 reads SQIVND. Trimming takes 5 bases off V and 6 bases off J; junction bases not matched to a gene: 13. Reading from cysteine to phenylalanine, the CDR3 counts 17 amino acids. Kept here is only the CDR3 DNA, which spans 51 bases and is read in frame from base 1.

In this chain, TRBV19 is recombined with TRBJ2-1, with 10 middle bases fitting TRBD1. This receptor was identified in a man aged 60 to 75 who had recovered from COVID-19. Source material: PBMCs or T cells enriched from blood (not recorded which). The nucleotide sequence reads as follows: TGTGCCAGTAGTGTCTCCGGGACAGGGGATCCCGGCAATGAGCAGTTCTTC. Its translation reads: CASSVSGTGDPGNEQFF.